This is a list of T cell receptor beta chains from one sample in a study of T-cell memory formation after mild COVID-19. TCRdb ran MiXCR on the 5' RACE reads and lists one entry per CDR3 protein. The sample holds approximately 340,000 distinct CDR3 sequences, approximately 16% seen once. Sequencing was performed on PBMCs or a T cell subset sorted from them (not recorded which). The receptor source for this set is a man younger than 30 who had mild COVID-19 (a few samples of this study predate the infection). Cell type and time point are not known. The CDR3 runs from the conserved cysteine through the conserved F or W. A D gene is named only where the DNA matches it firmly. Clone size is given for some rows only: seen once, a few or many times, or a class if the clone is expanded.

V gene: TRBV10-3; clone size: many; J gene: TRBJ2-7; CDR3 length: 16; D gene: .; CDR3 protein: CAISESAQVSSYEQYF; CDR3 DNA: TGTGCCATCAGTGAGTCGGCGCAGGTCAGCTCCTACGAGCAGTACTTC
V gene: TRBV4-3; clone size: .; J gene: TRBJ2-1; CDR3 length: 16; D gene: TRBD2; CDR3 protein: CASSPDLAETYNEQFF; CDR3 DNA: TGCGCCAGCAGCCCAGATCTAGCGGAGACCTACAATGAGCAGTTCTTC
V gene: TRBV9; clone size: .; J gene: TRBJ1-1; CDR3 length: 14; D gene: TRBD1; CDR3 protein: CASSAGQGGTEAFF; CDR3 DNA: TGTGCCAGCAGCGCTGGACAGGGAGGTACTGAAGCTTTCTTT
V gene: TRBV7-2; clone size: few; J gene: TRBJ2-1; CDR3 length: 16; D gene: TRBD1; CDR3 protein: CASSLLGQGGYNEQFF; CDR3 DNA: TGTGCCAGCAGCCTACTAGGACAGGGCGGTTACAATGAGCAGTTCTTC
V gene: TRBV5-1; clone size: many; J gene: TRBJ1-2; CDR3 length: 14; D gene: .; CDR3 protein: CASSLDPANYGYTF; CDR3 DNA: TGCGCCAGCAGCTTGGATCCAGCTAACTATGGCTACACCTTC
V gene: TRBV12-3/TRBV12-4; clone size: few; J gene: TRBJ2-7; CDR3 length: 13; D gene: .; CDR3 protein: CASSWALAYEQYF; CDR3 DNA: TGTGCCAGCAGTTGGGCCCTCGCCTACGAGCAGTACTTC
V gene: TRBV5-4; clone size: many; J gene: TRBJ2-5; CDR3 length: 14; D gene: .; CDR3 protein: CASSGRDIQETQYF; CDR3 DNA: TGTGCCAGCAGCGGCCGGGACATCCAAGAGACCCAGTACTTC
V gene: TRBV7-8; clone size: .; J gene: TRBJ2-5; CDR3 length: 14; D gene: .; CDR3 protein: CASSLVWRWETQYF; CDR3 DNA: TGTGCCAGCAGCTTAGTGTGGAGGTGGGAGACCCAGTACTTC
V gene: TRBV6-4; clone size: .; J gene: TRBJ1-2; CDR3 length: 13; D gene: .; CDR3 protein: CASSDKANYGYTF; CDR3 DNA: TGTGCCAGCAGTGACAAGGCTAACTATGGCTACACCTTC
V gene: TRBV20-1; clone size: many; J gene: TRBJ1-1; CDR3 length: 13; D gene: .; CDR3 protein: CSARQTLNTEAFF; CDR3 DNA: TGCAGTGCTAGACAAACACTGAACACTGAAGCTTTCTTT
V gene: TRBV4-1; clone size: .; J gene: TRBJ1-5; CDR3 length: 17; D gene: TRBD1; CDR3 protein: CASSQGAWGQGDQPQHF; CDR3 DNA: TGCGCCAGCAGCCAAGGGGCGTGGGGACAGGGTGATCAGCCCCAGCATTTT
V gene: TRBV10-3; clone size: few; J gene: TRBJ2-2; CDR3 length: 13; D gene: .; CDR3 protein: CAISDKRPGELFF; CDR3 DNA: TGTGCCATCAGTGACAAGAGGCCCGGGGAGCTGTTTTTT
V gene: TRBV24-1; clone size: many; J gene: TRBJ2-3; CDR3 length: 14; D gene: .; CDR3 protein: CATSDASTADTQYF; CDR3 DNA: TGTGCCACCAGTGACGCATCGACAGCTGATACGCAGTATTTT
V gene: TRBV7-6; clone size: .; J gene: TRBJ1-4; CDR3 length: 16; D gene: .; CDR3 protein: CASSQYMVRTNEKLFF; CDR3 DNA: TGTGCCAGCAGCCAATACATGGTCAGGACGAATGAAAAACTGTTTTTT
V gene: TRBV7-2; clone size: many; J gene: TRBJ2-5; CDR3 length: 16; D gene: TRBD2; CDR3 protein: CASRPTSGGIQETQYF; CDR3 DNA: TGTGCCAGCAGGCCGACTAGCGGGGGGATCCAAGAGACCCAGTACTTC
V gene: TRBV4-3; clone size: many; J gene: TRBJ2-3; CDR3 length: 15; D gene: TRBD1; CDR3 protein: CASSQGGQEWDTQYF; CDR3 DNA: TGCGCCAGCAGCCAAGGGGGACAGGAGTGGGATACGCAGTATTTT
V gene: TRBV7-9; clone size: .; J gene: TRBJ2-3; CDR3 length: 13; D gene: .; CDR3 protein: CASSLFLSDTQYF; CDR3 DNA: TGTGCCAGCAGCTTATTCTTGTCAGATACGCAGTATTTT
V gene: TRBV6-2/TRBV6-3; clone size: few; J gene: TRBJ1-2; CDR3 length: 14; D gene: TRBD1; CDR3 protein: CASMDGTGRYGYTF; CDR3 DNA: TGTGCCAGCATGGACGGGACAGGCCGCTATGGCTACACCTTC
V gene: TRBV18; clone size: few; J gene: TRBJ2-3; CDR3 length: 15; D gene: .; CDR3 protein: CASSVSGRITDTQYF; CDR3 DNA: TGTGCCAGCTCAGTTTCGGGCCGAATCACAGATACGCAGTATTTT
V gene: TRBV5-4; clone size: few; J gene: TRBJ2-5; CDR3 length: 14; D gene: TRBD1; CDR3 protein: CASSKDRAHETQYF; CDR3 DNA: TGTGCCAGCAGTAAGGACAGGGCCCACGAGACCCAGTACTTC
V gene: TRBV3-1; clone size: few; J gene: TRBJ2-4; CDR3 length: 18; D gene: .; CDR3 protein: CASSPRRRGNGAKNIQYF; CDR3 DNA: TGTGCCAGCAGTCCCCGTCGTCGGGGGAATGGAGCCAAAAACATTCAGTACTTC
V gene: TRBV2; clone size: few; J gene: TRBJ1-4; CDR3 length: 14; D gene: .; CDR3 protein: CASLRGTRHEKLFF; CDR3 DNA: TGTGCCAGTCTAAGAGGGACAAGGCATGAAAAACTGTTTTTT
V gene: TRBV7-9; clone size: .; J gene: TRBJ1-4; CDR3 length: 20; D gene: .; CDR3 protein: CASSLSDGTVPLSGGEKLFF; CDR3 DNA: TGTGCCAGCAGCTTATCGGACGGGACGGTCCCCTTATCGGGAGGTGAAAAACTGTTTTTT
V gene: TRBV4-1; clone size: few; J gene: TRBJ2-5; CDR3 length: 16; D gene: .; CDR3 protein: CASSQASSGTQETQYF; CDR3 DNA: TGCGCCAGCAGCCAAGCTTCATCAGGGACCCAAGAGACCCAGTACTTC
V gene: TRBV5-6; clone size: .; J gene: TRBJ1-4; CDR3 length: 14; D gene: .; CDR3 protein: CASSTGRSVEKLFF; CDR3 DNA: TGTGCCAGCAGCACGGGGAGATCGGTTGAAAAACTGTTTTTT
V gene: TRBV15; clone size: few; J gene: TRBJ1-2; CDR3 length: 14; D gene: .; CDR3 protein: CATSRDQGVSGYTF; CDR3 DNA: TGTGCCACCAGCAGAGATCAGGGTGTAAGCGGCTACACCTTC
V gene: TRBV2; clone size: .; J gene: TRBJ2-2; CDR3 length: 12; D gene: .; CDR3 protein: CASRKYTGELFF; CDR3 DNA: TGTGCCAGCCGAAAGTACACCGGGGAGCTGTTTTTT
V gene: TRBV6-2/TRBV6-3; clone size: many; J gene: TRBJ2-7; CDR3 length: 14; D gene: .; CDR3 protein: CASSSRTDSYEQYF; CDR3 DNA: TGTGCCAGCAGTTCCCGGACGGACTCCTACGAGCAGTACTTC
V gene: TRBV5-1; clone size: few; J gene: TRBJ1-2; CDR3 length: 14; D gene: .; CDR3 protein: CASSREAGGYGYTF; CDR3 DNA: TGCGCCAGCAGCAGGGAGGCAGGCGGCTATGGCTACACCTTC
V gene: TRBV18; clone size: few; J gene: TRBJ1-1; CDR3 length: 16; D gene: .; CDR3 protein: CASSPQRGAGNTEAFF; CDR3 DNA: TGTGCCAGCTCACCCCAGAGAGGGGCTGGGAACACTGAAGCTTTCTTT
V gene: TRBV5-1; clone size: few; J gene: TRBJ2-3; CDR3 length: 15; D gene: .; CDR3 protein: CASSLRPGSTDTQYF; CDR3 DNA: TGCGCCAGCAGCTTAAGGCCAGGGAGCACAGATACGCAGTATTTT
V gene: TRBV11-3; clone size: .; J gene: TRBJ2-3; CDR3 length: 13; D gene: TRBD1; CDR3 protein: CASSLTGGDTQYF; CDR3 DNA: TGTGCCAGCAGCTTGACAGGGGGCGATACGCAGTATTTT
V gene: TRBV5-1; clone size: .; J gene: TRBJ1-1; CDR3 length: 13; D gene: .; CDR3 protein: CASTKDGSTEAFF; CDR3 DNA: TGCGCCAGCACCAAGGACGGTAGCACTGAAGCTTTCTTT
V gene: TRBV9; clone size: .; J gene: TRBJ1-2; CDR3 length: 15; D gene: .; CDR3 protein: CASSVATGQLYGYTF; CDR3 DNA: TGTGCCAGCAGCGTCGCCACCGGACAGCTATATGGCTACACCTTC
V gene: TRBV5-1; clone size: .; J gene: TRBJ1-1; CDR3 length: 15; D gene: .; CDR3 protein: CASTNQGPTNTEAFF; CDR3 DNA: TGCGCCAGCACCAATCAGGGGCCGACGAACACTGAAGCTTTCTTT
V gene: TRBV20-1; clone size: .; J gene: TRBJ2-2; CDR3 length: 14; D gene: TRBD1; CDR3 protein: CSAREGQEFGELFF; CDR3 DNA: TGCAGTGCTAGAGAGGGACAGGAGTTCGGGGAGCTGTTTTTT
V gene: TRBV6-6; clone size: few; J gene: TRBJ1-2; CDR3 length: 14; D gene: .; CDR3 protein: CASSDPPRENGYTF; CDR3 DNA: TGTGCCAGCAGTGACCCGCCCCGGGAGAACGGCTACACCTTC
V gene: TRBV6-5; clone size: few; J gene: TRBJ2-3; CDR3 length: 15; D gene: .; CDR3 protein: CASSYSGGTGDTQYF; CDR3 DNA: TGTGCCAGCAGTTACTCGGGCGGCACAGGGGATACGCAGTATTTT
V gene: TRBV5-5; clone size: few; J gene: TRBJ2-2; CDR3 length: 15; D gene: .; CDR3 protein: CASTPTRQNTGELFF; CDR3 DNA: TGTGCCAGCACCCCGACTAGACAAAACACCGGGGAGCTGTTTTTT
V gene: TRBV7-9; clone size: few; J gene: TRBJ1-5; CDR3 length: 12; D gene: .; CDR3 protein: CASSAGSAPQHF; CDR3 DNA: TGTGCCAGCAGCGCGGGTTCGGCGCCCCAGCATTTT
V gene: TRBV5-1; clone size: few; J gene: TRBJ2-3; CDR3 length: 15; D gene: .; CDR3 protein: CASSGGALSTDTQYF; CDR3 DNA: TGCGCCAGCAGCGGGGGGGCGCTTAGCACAGATACGCAGTATTTT
V gene: TRBV7-8; clone size: few; J gene: TRBJ2-3; CDR3 length: 16; D gene: TRBD2; CDR3 protein: CASSSLSSGGGDTQYF; CDR3 DNA: TGTGCCAGCAGCTCCCTCTCTAGCGGGGGTGGAGATACGCAGTATTTT
V gene: TRBV24-1; clone size: .; J gene: TRBJ1-2; CDR3 length: 12; D gene: .; CDR3 protein: CATSADTYGYTF; CDR3 DNA: TGTGCCACCAGCGCTGACACCTATGGCTACACCTTC
V gene: TRBV4-2; clone size: .; J gene: TRBJ2-1; CDR3 length: 15; D gene: TRBD2; CDR3 protein: CASSQGASGGREQFF; CDR3 DNA: TGTGCCAGCAGCCAAGGGGCTAGCGGGGGACGAGAGCAGTTCTTC
V gene: TRBV6-7; clone size: .; J gene: TRBJ1-1; CDR3 length: 18; D gene: TRBD1; CDR3 protein: CASSYPTGQGIRNTEAFF; CDR3 DNA: TGTGCCAGCAGTTACCCGACTGGACAGGGGATCCGGAACACTGAAGCTTTCTTT
V gene: TRBV12-3/TRBV12-4; clone size: few; J gene: TRBJ1-2; CDR3 length: 11; D gene: .; CDR3 protein: CASRVQGGYTF; CDR3 DNA: TGTGCCAGCAGAGTGCAGGGGGGCTACACCTTC
V gene: TRBV4-1; clone size: few; J gene: TRBJ1-2; CDR3 length: 16; D gene: .; CDR3 protein: CASSQRSRGGREDYTF; CDR3 DNA: TGCGCCAGCAGCCAACGGAGTCGTGGCGGTAGGGAGGACTACACCTTC
V gene: TRBV4-2; clone size: .; J gene: TRBJ2-1; CDR3 length: 12; D gene: .; CDR3 protein: CASSQGGFEQFF; CDR3 DNA: TGTGCCAGCAGCCAAGGCGGGTTTGAGCAGTTCTTC
V gene: TRBV11-2; clone size: .; J gene: TRBJ2-5; CDR3 length: 13; D gene: TRBD2; CDR3 protein: CASSPLASETQYF; CDR3 DNA: TGTGCCAGCAGCCCACTAGCGAGTGAGACCCAGTACTTC
V gene: TRBV12-5; clone size: .; J gene: TRBJ1-1; CDR3 length: 18; D gene: .; CDR3 protein: CASGSPLGGAQRDTEAFF; CDR3 DNA: TGTGCTAGTGGTTCCCCATTAGGGGGGGCCCAAAGGGACACTGAAGCTTTCTTT